This T cell receptor beta chain is drawn from a study of T cells in Graves' hyperthyroidism and ophthalmopathy. Trimming pared 3 bases from V and 0 bases from J, leaving 9 bases between. This CDR3 is 13 amino acids long. Germline V gene data show CDR1 as DFQATT and CDR2 as SNEGSKA (reference sequence). Study-wide results and limits: Most thyroid clonotypes with frequency above 0.001 were detected in blood.

Worth noting for this clonotype: Its cognate antigen is unknown.

RNA transcripts were the template for amplifying TCR beta CDR3 regions. HTBI primers were used for first-round RT-PCR of the TCR CDR3. TCRdb fed the multiplex PCR reads into MiXCR, producing one record per CDR3 protein. The table has about 480,000 distinct CDR3 sequences, over 13% seen once. The rearrangement uses TRBV20-1 and TRBJ2-7; D remains unclear. The clonotype comes from a young woman with Graves' hyperthyroidism. The sequencing sample was made of blood. As DNA, the CDR3 is TGCAGTGCTAGCGGTTATTCCTCCTACGAGCAGTACTTC. Protein sequence: CSASGYSSYEQYF.